This passage covers 26 T cell receptor beta chains from one sample sequenced in a study of blood T cell repertoires in COVID-19. Only in-frame clones appear in the TCRdb table, and some are missing; sequencing was by immunoSEQ multiplex PCR. The sample carries roughly 300,000 clones, 75% to 85% recorded once. The material sequenced was peripheral blood. Receptors originate from a human donor in a cohort sampled during active COVID-19.

This clone occurred once. The chain combines TRBV19 with TRBJ1-3; the D is unclear. Trimming took 5 bases from V and 0 from J, leaving 14 bases between them. The CDR3 spans 16 residues. CDR1 and CDR2 (germline): LNHDA, SQIVND (reference sequence). The DNA for the CDR3 is TGTGCCAGTAGTGGCGGACGGAGGAGCTCTGGAAACACCATATATTTT. Amino acid sequence: CASSGGRRSSGNTIYF.

V gene TRBV5-1 combines with J gene TRBJ2-1; no definite D call. Germline V gene sequence: CDR1 SGHRS, CDR2 YFSETQ. V lost 0 bases and J lost 3, with 7 bases in between. This CDR3 has 14 residues. The CDR3 nucleotides are TGCGCCAGCAGCTTGGGGGCTAACTACAATGAGCAGTTCTTC. Translating it yields CASSLGANYNEQFF.

The rearrangement uses TRBV2 and TRBJ1-5, with 9 positions matching TRBD1. The trim removed 3 bases at V and 5 bases at J, leaving 2 bases unmatched. Germline CDR1 is SNHLY and CDR2 is FYNNEI. The CDR3 loop spans 14 amino acids. CDR3 nucleotide sequence: TGTGCCAGCAGTGAGACAGGGGGATATCAGCCCCAGCATTTT. Translation: CASSETGGYQPQHF. Full variable domain (remainder filled in from reference TRBV2 and TRBJ1-5): EPEVTQTPSHQVTQMGQEVILRCVPISNHLYFYWYRQILGQKVEFLVSFYNNEISEKSEIFDDQFSVERPDGSNFTLKIRSTKLEDSAMYFCASSETGGYQPQHFGDGTRLSIL.

This clone showed up just once. V and J are TRBV29-1 and TRBJ2-7; D is unclear. The length of the CDR3 is 13 residues. Germline CDR1 is SQVTM and CDR2 is ANQGSEA. V lost 4 bases and J lost 0, with 10 bases in between. The CDR3 DNA sequence: TGCAGCGTTGGCACTCTGAGCTCCTACGAGCAGTACTTC. Its protein is CSVGTLSSYEQYF.

The rearrangement uses TRBV7-9 and TRBJ2-3, with 7 bases matching TRBD1. This CDR3 is 15 amino acids long. Losses at the gene ends were 6 bases for V and 2 bases for J; bases not matched to a gene: 8. CDR1 SEHNR and CDR2 FQNEAQ come from the germline V gene (reference sequence). CDR3 sequence reads: CASSLRQGPTDTQYF. CDR3 nucleotides: TGTGCCAGCAGTCTGAGACAGGGCCCCACAGATACGCAGTATTTT.

This rearrangement joins TRBV5-4 to TRBJ2-1; the match to TRBD2 covers 10 bases. V lost 0 bases to trimming and J lost 9 bases; unmatched junction nucleotides: 9. This CDR3 region has 16 residues. The V gene's germline CDR1 is SGHNT and CDR2 YYREEE (reference sequence). CDR3 protein: CASSLGSGGADSEQFF. The CDR3 DNA reads as TGTGCCAGCAGCTTGGGGAGCGGGGGGGCGGATAGTGAGCAGTTCTTC. Complete variable domain (other parts from reference TRBV5-4 and TRBJ2-1): ETGVTQSPTHLIKTRGQQVTLRCSSQSGHNTVSWYQQALGQGPQFIFQYYREEENGRGNFPPRFSGLQFPNYSSELNVNALELDDSALYLCASSLGSGGADSEQFFGPGTRLTVL.

V usage is TRBV19 and J usage is TRBJ1-3, with D unclear. This CDR3 contains 15 residues. Germline V CDR1 and CDR2: LNHDA, SQIVND (reference sequence). V dropped 3 bases and J dropped 0 bases, with 9 bases sitting between them. CDR3 in amino acids: CASSIGRSSGNTIYF. DNA of the CDR3: TGTGCCAGTAGTATCGGCCGGAGCTCTGGAAACACCATATATTTT.

The chain joins TRBV7-8 to TRBJ1-2; tentatively, D is TRBD1 (5 bases). The CDR3 contains 15 residues. Germline loops: CDR1 SGHVS, CDR2 FQNEAQ. Between the trimmed V and J ends, which lost 1 base and 5 bases, there was a span of 14 bases. The CDR3 DNA sequence: TGTGCCAGCAGCTTAGTCGGGCAGGGCGATTATGGCTACACCTTC. Protein sequence: CASSLVGQGDYGYTF. Based on the CDR3 plus reference TRBV7-8 and TRBJ1-2, the full variable domain is GAGVSQSPRYKVAKRGQDVALRCDPISGHVSLFWYQQALGQGPEFLTYFQNEAQLDKSGLPSDRFFAERPEGSVSTLKIQRTQQEDSAVYLCASSLVGQGDYGYTFGSGTRLTVV.

The chain couples TRBV6-5 to TRBJ2-7; 8 bases agree with TRBD1. The V gene's germline CDR1 is MNHEY and CDR2 SVGAGI. The CDR3 is 14 amino acids. The V segment lost 6 bases and the J segment 3 bases; nucleotides outside the gene matches: 7. CDR3 loop: CASSFTGGNYEQYF. The CDR3 bases are TGTGCCAGCAGCTTCACAGGGGGGAACTACGAGCAGTACTTC.

The chain links TRBV29-1 to TRBJ2-7; 8 bases map to TRBD2. The V gene end was trimmed by 5 bases and the J gene end by 2 bases; junction bases not matched to a gene: 14. The CDR3 sequence is 16 residues long. CDR1 SQVTM and CDR2 ANQGSEA come from the germline V gene. This CDR3 reads CSVLKSGRSGAYEQYF. CDR3 bases: TGCAGCGTTTTAAAATCGGGTCGTAGCGGGGCCTACGAGCAGTACTTC.

V usage is TRBV24-1 and J usage is TRBJ1-5; 8 bases map to TRBD1. The CDR3 covers 14 residues. J gave up 6 bases and V 3 bases, and 3 bases lay outside the gene matches. Germline V CDR1 and CDR2: KGHDR, SFDVKD. The CDR3 region is CATSDGTGSQPQHF. The CDR3 nucleotides are TGTGCCACCAGTGATGGGACAGGCAGTCAGCCCCAGCATTTT.

The J gene is TRBJ2-5, the V gene TRBV7-8; maybe TRBD2 (6 bases). Germline CDR1 SGHVS, CDR2 FQNEAQ. This CDR3 has 15 residues. The V end lost 1 base, the J end lost 4 bases, and 13 bases lay between the germline ends. The CDR3: CASSLVRGGAETQYF. CDR3 coding DNA: TGTGCCAGCAGCTTAGTGCGTGGCGGGGCAGAGACCCAGTACTTC. Full variable domain (remainder filled in from reference TRBV7-8 and TRBJ2-5): GAGVSQSPRYKVAKRGQDVALRCDPISGHVSLFWYQQALGQGPEFLTYFQNEAQLDKSGLPSDRFFAERPEGSVSTLKIQRTQQEDSAVYLCASSLVRGGAETQYFGPGTRLLVL.

Written as DNA, the CDR3 is TGTGCCAGCAGGGCCGGGACAGGGGGTGAACAGCCCCAGCATTTT. Translating it yields CASRAGTGGEQPQHF. This chain links TRBV2 with TRBJ1-5; 11 bases map to TRBD1. CDR1 and CDR2 (germline): SNHLY, FYNNEI. The ends lost 6 bases at V and 7 bases at J; junction bases unmatched: 8. CDR3 length equals 15 residues.

This clone was observed a single time. The chain combines TRBV6-5 with TRBJ2-7, with D hard to call. V lost 6 bases and J 3 bases, leaving 9 bases between the germline ends. The germline V gene encodes CDR1 MNHEY and CDR2 SVGAGI. CDR3 length: 12 amino acids. The CDR3 DNA reads TGTGCCAGCAGCTCCACCGGCTACGAGCAGTACTTC. Its protein is CASSSTGYEQYF.

V gene TRBV10-3 combines with J gene TRBJ2-7; D unclear. V lost 3 bases and J lost 0, with 9 bases in between. Looked up from germline, CDR1 is ENHRY and CDR2 is SYGVKD. The length of the CDR3 is 14 residues. The CDR3 DNA sequence: TGTGCCATCAGTGACGACACGGACTCCTACGAGCAGTACTTC. Residues: CAISDDTDSYEQYF.

This chain uses TRBV7-2 with TRBJ1-1, with D tentatively TRBD1 (6 bases). Trimming stripped 1 base from V and 11 bases from J, with 14 bases between. Per the germline V gene, CDR1 is SGHTA and CDR2 is FQGNSA. This CDR3 is 13 amino acids long. CDR3 residues: CASSLDNRASAFF. The CDR3 DNA reads TGTGCCAGCAGCTTAGATAACAGGGCGTCGGCTTTCTTT.

The rearrangement uses TRBV27 and TRBJ2-3; maybe TRBD2 (5 bases). Trimming took off 2 bases at V and 2 bases at J, with 14 bases between the two ends. Germline V gene sequence: CDR1 MNHEY, CDR2 SMNVEV (reference sequence). This CDR3 is built from 16 residues. CDR3 coding DNA: TGTGCCAGCAGTTTAAGGTCTGGCGGACTCACAGATACGCAGTATTTT. It translates to CASSLRSGGLTDTQYF.

This chain uses TRBV5-1 with TRBJ1-1; no definite D call. Trimming left V 4 bases short and J 1 base short, with 8 bases between. Germline CDR1 reads SGHRS; CDR2 reads YFSETQ. This CDR3 region has 13 residues. CDR3 nucleotide sequence: TGCGCCAGCAGCCGCGCCTGGAACACTGAAGCTTTCTTT. Its translation: CASSRAWNTEAFF.

The chain couples TRBV7-2 to TRBJ2-1; no clear D. V lost 3 bases to trimming and J lost 9 bases, with 9 bases between them. The CDR3 runs 12 residues. Germline V gene data show CDR1 as SGHTA and CDR2 as FQGNSA. CDR3 DNA: TGTGCCAGCAGCTTCATTAGGAGTGAGCAGTTCTTC. This sequence encodes CASSFIRSEQFF.

The rearrangement joins TRBV12-5 to TRBJ2-7; perhaps TRBD2 as D (5 bases). Germline V gene lookup returns CDR1 LGHNT and CDR2 FRNRAP. Trimming took 7 bases from V and 3 from J, leaving 13 bases between them. The CDR3 has 13 amino acids. CDR3 sequence reads: CASAPTEDYEQYF. The CDR3 DNA follows: TGTGCTAGTGCCCCGACGGAGGACTACGAGCAGTACTTC.

This clone was detected only once. V and J are TRBV6-5 and TRBJ2-7, with 9 nucleotides matching TRBD2. The V gene's germline CDR1 is MNHEY and CDR2 SVGAGI. The CDR3 sequence is 14 residues long. V shed 7 bases and J 0 bases; nucleotides not matched to a gene: 4. CDR3 DNA: TGTGCCAGCATCCTTAGCGGGAGCTCCTACGAGCAGTACTTC. Its translation is CASILSGSSYEQYF.

The chain combines TRBV5-6 with TRBJ1-1; TRBD1 is a possible D gene (5 bases). The CDR3 has 14 residues. V was clipped by 0 bases and J by 0 bases, with 6 bases between them. Germline CDR1 and CDR2: SGHDT and YYEEEE. In nucleotides, the CDR3 is TGTGCCAGCAGCTTGGTGACAGTGAACACTGAAGCTTTCTTT. Its protein product is CASSLVTVNTEAFF.

The rearrangement links TRBV27 to TRBJ2-4; tentative D call: TRBD1 (6 bases). Germline V gene data show CDR1 as MNHEY and CDR2 as SMNVEV (reference sequence). The V end was cut by 2 bases, the J end by 3 bases, with 8 bases between. CDR3 length: 14 amino acids. CDR3 in amino acids: CASSLRGSKNIQYF. The CDR3 bases are TGTGCCAGCAGTTTAAGGGGGAGCAAAAACATTCAGTACTTC.

The chain employs TRBV3-1 (or the pseudogene TRBV3-2) and TRBJ2-3; 8 bases align to TRBD2. Trimming cost V 1 base and J 6 bases; bases outside gene matches: 6. This CDR3 contains 15 residues. Germline V lookup: CDR1 LGHDT, CDR2 YNNKEL (reference sequence). DNA of the CDR3: TGTGCCAGCAGCCAAGGTAGCGGGGTCCTCGATACGCAGTATTTT. Amino acid sequence: CASSQGSGVLDTQYF.

This chain links TRBV30 with TRBJ1-3; the D gene is possibly TRBD1 (5 bases). V shed 1 base and J shed 2 bases, with 12 bases lying between them. The CDR3 has 15 residues. Germline V gene sequence: CDR1 GTSNPN, CDR2 SVGIG (reference sequence). Here the CDR3 reads CAWSAGHSTGNTIYF. The CDR3 DNA follows: TGTGCCTGGAGTGCAGGACATTCCACTGGAAACACCATATATTTT.

This clone was found once. The chain carries TRBV5-4 and TRBJ2-3; the match to TRBD2 covers 9 bases. CDR1 is SGHNT, CDR2 YYREEE, per germline (reference sequence). This CDR3 has 15 amino acids. The junction had 9 bases not matched to a gene; V was cut back by 0 bases and J by 10 bases. CDR3 DNA sequence: TGTGCCAGCAGCTTGGAATTAGCGGGGGTTATCTCGCAGTATTTT. Its translation: CASSLELAGVISQYF. Looking up the rest from reference TRBV5-4 and TRBJ2-3 gives the full variable domain: ETGVTQSPTHLIKTRGQQVTLRCSSQSGHNTVSWYQQALGQGPQFIFQYYREEENGRGNFPPRFSGLQFPNYSSELNVNALELDDSALYLCASSLELAGVISQYFGPGTRLTVL.